This passage covers 21 T cell receptor beta chains from one sample sequenced in a study of spatial heterogeneity in lung cancer (dated by TCRdb to between 2018 and 2021). According to the study, the label for this sample's time point signals: sample taken at primary tumor resection. Without any cell sorting, TCR sequencing was performed on whole RNA extracted either from tumor and nontumor lung tissue or from cryopreserved PBMC samples. Library creation used 5' RACE. Sequencing took place on a NextSeq 500. TCRdb's own reprocessing of the public reads used fastp at Q25 and MiXCR and kept productive beta chains. For every CDR3 protein sequence, its rows merge into one entry that carries the most common genes and DNA. The table for this sample lists some 47,000 distinct CDR3 sequences; around 7% of them were counted only once. Roughly 2.7% of the sample is held by the ten biggest clonotypes. Sequencing used PBMCs, obtained at surgery. The receptors here all came from a female donor with early-stage non-small cell lung cancer.

This clonotype was recorded at least ten times. V is TRBV20-1 and J is TRBJ1-2; perhaps TRBD1 as D (6 bases). CDR3 size: 13 residues. V lost 3 bases and J 6 bases, leaving 14 bases between the germline ends. The germline gives CDR1 DFQATT, CDR2 SNEGSKA (reference sequence). The CDR3 DNA is TGCAGTGCTAGTAACAGGGAGAGAAATGGCTACACCTTC. Translated, it gives CSASNRERNGYTF.

This clonotype was detected only a few times. The rearrangement links TRBV3-1 to TRBJ2-6; 8 bases align to TRBD2. The CDR3 covers 19 residues. CDR1 and CDR2 (germline): LGHDT, YNNKEL (reference sequence). The V segment lost 4 bases and the J segment 0 bases; nucleotides outside the gene matches: 11. Written as DNA, the CDR3 is TGTGCCAGCAGCCCAATGTACGGGACTAGTCACTCTGGGGCCAACGTCCTGACTTTC. This translates into CASSPMYGTSHSGANVLTF.

The sample holds a few counts of this clonotype. The chain is built from TRBV7-2 and TRBJ1-5; the D gene is possibly TRBD1 (5 bases). Deletions cut 6 bases from V and 11 bases from J, with 17 bases between. Germline CDR1 and CDR2: SGHTA and FQGNSA. This CDR3 contains 13 residues. CDR3 sequence: CASSPQGTLAQHF. The DNA for the CDR3 is TGTGCCAGCAGTCCGCAGGGCACCTTAGCCCAGCATTTT.

This clonotype was seen ten or more times. The chain uses TRBV3-1 and TRBJ2-7; D perhaps matches TRBD1 (6 bases). Trimming removed 1 base at V and 5 bases at J, with 9 bases between. The length of the CDR3 is 13 residues. CDR1 and CDR2 from the germline V gene are LGHDT and YNNKEL (reference sequence). The CDR3 nucleotides read TGTGCCAGCAGCCAAGGGGGGCGTCACGAGCAGTACTTC. The encoded protein is CASSQGGRHEQYF.

This chain's CDR3 is CASSLSTSTDTQYF. Written as DNA, the CDR3 is TGTGCCAGCAGCTTAAGTACTAGCACAGATACGCAGTATTTT. The rearrangement links TRBV7-2 to TRBJ2-3, with D uncertain. V gave up 2 bases and J gave up 0 bases, with 6 bases separating them. The germline CDR1 and CDR2 sequences are SGHTA and FQGNSA. The CDR3 totals 14 residues.

The chain combines TRBV7-2 with TRBJ2-3; TRBD1 matches 7 bases. The germline V gene encodes CDR1 SGHTA and CDR2 FQGNSA. Losses at the gene ends were 6 bases for V and 1 base for J; bases not matched to a gene: 10. This CDR3 has 16 residues. CDR3 protein: CASSRRPGQGTDTQYF. The CDR3, as DNA: TGTGCCAGCAGTCGACGCCCCGGACAGGGCACAGATACGCAGTATTTT.

This clonotype was observed many times. This chain uses TRBV9 with TRBJ1-2, with D unresolved. This CDR3 comprises 16 residues. Germline assignment: CDR1 SGDLS and CDR2 YYNGEE. The V end lost 0 bases, the J end lost 4 bases, and 16 bases lay between the germline ends. CDR3 bases: TGTGCCAGCAGCGTAGACCCAGGCACCGGAGTCTATGGCTACACCTTC. Translation gives CASSVDPGTGVYGYTF. Supplemented by reference TRBV9 and TRBJ1-2, the full variable domain reads DSGVTQTPKHLITATGQRVTLRCSPRSGDLSVYWYQQSLDQGLQFLIQYYNGEERAKGNILERFSAQQFPDLHSELNLSSLELGDSALYFCASSVDPGTGVYGYTFGSGTRLTVV.

This clonotype was recorded many times. The chain is built from TRBV18 and TRBJ1-2; no clear D gene. The germline V and J ends were trimmed by 6 bases and 0 bases, with 14 bases remaining between them. Germline V gene sequence: CDR1 KGHSH, CDR2 LQKENI. The CDR3 runs 15 residues. The CDR3 coding sequence is TGTGCCAGCTCCCCCTCCGGGCTAGCTAACTATGGCTACACCTTC. Translation: CASSPSGLANYGYTF. The complete variable domain, with remaining parts taken from reference TRBV18 and TRBJ1-2, reads NAGVMQNPRHLVRRRGQEARLRCSPMKGHSHVYWYRQLPEEGLKFMVYLQKENIIDESGMPKERFSAEFPKEGPSILRIQQVVRGDSAAYFCASSPSGLANYGYTFGSGTRLTVV.

The chain joins TRBV7-9 to TRBJ2-1; D is perhaps TRBD1 (6 bases). V lost 1 base and J 10 bases, leaving 14 bases between the germline ends. The CDR3 is 14 residues long. Germline V gives CDR1 SEHNR, CDR2 FQNEAQ (reference sequence). CDR3 region: CASSLGYRAEEQFF. In DNA form, the CDR3 reads TGTGCCAGCAGCTTAGGGTACAGGGCGGAAGAGCAGTTCTTC.

This clonotype came up many times. The genes are TRBV4-1 and TRBJ1-2; tentatively, D is TRBD1 (5 bases). The V gene lost 2 bases and the J gene lost 5 bases, with 15 bases spanning the gap. The CDR3 loop spans 15 amino acids. The germline V gene encodes CDR1 MGHRA and CDR2 YSYEKL. CDR3 nucleotide sequence: TGCGCCAGCAGCCAAATGGTTGGGACGGGTTATGGCTACACCTTC. Protein product: CASSQMVGTGYGYTF.

This clonotype came up many times. The junction and the germline gene differ at one end; a read error may be behind it. J is TRBJ1-2 and V is TRBV19; D is perhaps TRBD1 (5 bases). The CDR3 covers 17 residues. Germline V gene data show CDR1 as LNHDA and CDR2 as SQIVND (reference sequence). The CDR3 DNA sequence: TGTGCCAGCAGTAGTATGAAGGGTTGGACACCTCAGCATGGCTACACCTTC. It is translated as CASSSMKGWTPQHGYTF.

This clonotype was detected ten times or more. The chain carries TRBV29-1 and TRBJ1-4; possible D gene TRBD1, 5 bases. Trimming removed 2 bases from V and 5 bases from J, with 9 bases in between. The germline V gene has CDR1 SQVTM and CDR2 ANQGSEA. The CDR3 length is 13 residues. Here the CDR3 DNA reads TGCAGCGTTGAAAGGTCAGGGAATGAAAAACTGTTTTTT. Its protein product is CSVERSGNEKLFF.

This clonotype has a handful of counts. V gene TRBV20-1 combines with J gene TRBJ1-6; no reliable D call. The CDR3 contains 14 residues. The germline gives CDR1 DFQATT, CDR2 SNEGSKA (reference sequence). Trimming cost V 3 bases and J 0 bases, with 6 bases left between them. The CDR3 spells CSASGSSYNSPLHF. The CDR3 region has the DNA TGCAGTGCTAGTGGGAGCTCCTATAATTCACCCCTCCACTTT.

This clonotype was seen at least ten times. The gene calls are TRBV2 and TRBJ2-7, with D perhaps matching TRBD1 (6 bases). Per the germline V gene, CDR1 is SNHLY and CDR2 is FYNNEI. This CDR3 comprises 13 residues. The V end lost 8 bases, the J end lost 1 base, and 12 bases lay between the germline ends. This chain's CDR3 is CASLRTESYEQYF. Written as DNA, the CDR3 is TGTGCCAGCTTGAGGACAGAGTCCTACGAGCAGTACTTC. The variable domain in full, completed from reference TRBV2 and TRBJ2-7, reads EPEVTQTPSHQVTQMGQEVILRCVPISNHLYFYWYRQILGQKVEFLVSFYNNEISEKSEIFDDQFSVERPDGSNFTLKIRSTKLEDSAMYFCASLRTESYEQYFGPGTRLTVT.

The V and J genes are TRBV5-1 and TRBJ1-2, with D tentatively TRBD1 (6 bases). There are 13 residues in the CDR3. Trimming cost V 4 bases and J 8 bases, with 15 bases left between them. Germline CDR1 and CDR2: SGHRS and YFSETQ. The CDR3 DNA sequence: TGCGCCAGCAGCCCCGGGGGCTCGACAGGCTACACCTTC. It yields the protein CASSPGGSTGYTF.

A remark on this clonotype: A much larger clone is a single base away; this may be a read error. This CDR3 is missing its conserved last phenylalanine or tryptophan, likely due to a read error. V gene TRBV2 combines with J gene TRBJ1-4; D gene unclear. Trimming left V 3 bases short and J 5 bases short, with 1 base between. CDR3 length: 11 amino acids. Germline values: CDR1 SNHLY, CDR2 FYNNEI. The CDR3 nucleotides are TGTGCCAGCAGTGAGAATGAAAAACTGTTTTAT. Translated, it gives CASSENEKLFY.

This clonotype came up many times. The V gene is TRBV4-2, the J gene TRBJ2-2, with TRBD1 as a possible D gene (6 bases). From germline, CDR1 is LGHNA and CDR2 YNFKEQ. Trimming took 1 base from V and 1 from J, leaving 7 bases between them. The CDR3 sequence is 15 residues long. CDR3 coding DNA: TGTGCCAGCAGCCAAGGAGGGGGGAACACCGGGGAGCTGTTTTTT. Amino acids: CASSQGGGNTGELFF.

The gene calls are TRBV10-2 and TRBJ2-7, with 8 positions matching TRBD2. Germline CDR1 reads WSHSY; CDR2 reads SAAADI. The V segment lost 2 bases and the J segment 6 bases; nucleotides outside the gene matches: 6. The CDR3 is 14 residues long. CDR3 nucleotides: TGCGCCAGCAGTGAGGCCGGGACTAGTAGCGAGCAGTACTTC. This encodes CASSEAGTSSEQYF.

This clonotype showed up many times. V gene TRBV7-6 combines with J gene TRBJ2-3, with D maybe TRBD2 (7 bases). The V gene lost 1 base and the J gene lost 2 bases, with 13 bases spanning the gap. The CDR3 sequence is 16 residues long. Germline CDR1 reads SGHVS; CDR2 reads FNYEAQ. The CDR3 is CASSLVGGGLTDTQYF. The CDR3 nucleotides are TGTGCCAGCAGCTTAGTAGGCGGGGGCCTCACAGATACGCAGTATTTT.

This clonotype was found many times. The chain joins TRBV29-1 to TRBJ2-5; 9 bases map to TRBD1. CDR1 is SQVTM and CDR2 is ANQGSEA in the germline V gene. CDR3 length equals 15 residues. The V segment lost 7 bases and the J segment 4 bases; nucleotides outside the gene matches: 13. In DNA form, the CDR3 reads TGCAGCGCACTTAGACCGGGACAGGGAGGAGAGACCCAGTACTTC. This gives the protein CSALRPGQGGETQYF.

This clonotype was recorded many times. The rearrangement uses TRBV5-1 and TRBJ2-2, with D perhaps matching TRBD2 (5 bases). Germline CDR1 SGHRS, CDR2 YFSETQ. The CDR3 is 13 residues long. V lost 2 bases and J lost 5, with 7 bases in between. The DNA for the CDR3 is TGCGCCAGCAGCTTATGGGAGACCGGGGAGCTGTTTTTT. It is translated as CASSLWETGELFF.